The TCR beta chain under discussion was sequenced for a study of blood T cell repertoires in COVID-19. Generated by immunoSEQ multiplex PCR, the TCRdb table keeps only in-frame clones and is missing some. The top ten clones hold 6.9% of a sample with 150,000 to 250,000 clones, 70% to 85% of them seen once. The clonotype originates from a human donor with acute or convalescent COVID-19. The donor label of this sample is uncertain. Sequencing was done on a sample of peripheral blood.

CDR3 loop: CASSRGSDTGELFF. CDR3 DNA sequence: TGCGCCAGCAGCCGCGGGAGCGACACCGGGGAGCTGTTTTTT. The V gene is TRBV4-3, the J gene TRBJ2-2; 7 bases line up with TRBD2. The V gene end was trimmed by 4 bases and the J gene end by 3 bases; junction bases not matched to a gene: 2. Germline V gene sequence: CDR1 LGHNA, CDR2 YSLEER. The CDR3 extends over 14 amino acids.